What follows describes a single TCR beta chain. Its antigen is unknown. The CDR3 is made up of 14 amino acids. Germline V gene sequence: CDR1 SGHRS, CDR2 YFSETQ. Trimming cost V 4 bases and J 5 bases, with 16 bases left between them. Using RNA transcripts as the source, TCR beta CDR3 regions were amplified. The HTBI primer set served for first-round RT-PCR of the TCR CDR3. TCRdb reprocessed the multiplex PCR reads with MiXCR, giving one entry per CDR3 protein. The profile shows approximately 620,000 distinct CDR3 sequences, about 15% of them singletons. This sample is drawn from a study of T cells in Graves' hyperthyroidism and ophthalmopathy. Study-wide results and limits: Classification by a 13 V-J model distinguished ophthalmopathy from stable hyperthyroidism. With a median lead of approximately 6.4 months before onset, the model predicted ophthalmopathy.

Hyperthyroidism in the patients, aged 18 to 65, was newly diagnosed and under 2 months in duration. Ahead of any ophthalmopathy symptoms, the blood sample was obtained at the first diagnosis of hyperthyroidism. The TCR comes from a woman in her twenties or thirties with Graves' hyperthyroidism that later progressed to Graves' ophthalmopathy. This chain uses TRBV5-1 with TRBJ2-7, with D possibly TRBD1 on 8 matching bases. Source material: blood. DNA of the CDR3: TGCGCCAGCAGCCAAACAGGGGGAGGGAACGAGCAGTACTTC. It is translated as CASSQTGGGNEQYF. Together with reference TRBV5-1 and TRBJ2-7, the CDR3 gives the full variable domain: KAGVTQTPRYLIKTRGQQVTLSCSPISGHRSVSWYQQTPGQGLQFLFEYFSETQRNKGNFPGRFSGRQFSNSRSEMNVSTLELGDSALYLCASSQTGGGNEQYFGPGTRLTVT.